A selection of T cell receptor beta chains follows, all from one sample in a study of shared T cell receptors in the human thymus. Libraries were prepared by immunoSEQ multiplex PCR; TCRdb keeps only in-frame clonotypes and omits some of them. The table lists hundreds of thousands of clones, about 87% of them singletons. The same sample was also used in a study of human thymus T cells.

Sequenced material: thymocytes. These TCRs come from a boy under two years old with a congenital heart defect. Each CDR3 is given with its conserved first and last residue. The order of the fields is V gene, J gene, CDR3 protein.

v_call: TRBV10-3; j_call: TRBJ1-2; cdr3_aa: CAINMRGLGGYTF
v_call: TRBV25-1; j_call: TRBJ2-3; cdr3_aa: CASSAISGSTDTQYF
v_call: TRBV7-8; j_call: TRBJ2-7; cdr3_aa: CASSTPSAGSYEQYF
v_call: TRBV4-3; j_call: TRBJ2-1; cdr3_aa: CASSQDRRGILNEQFF
v_call: TRBV6-1; j_call: TRBJ2-1; cdr3_aa: CASSKVDSGIPPNEQFF
v_call: TRBV9; j_call: TRBJ2-1; cdr3_aa: CASSYSLGAGQGMNEQFF
v_call: TRBV7-2; j_call: TRBJ2-7; cdr3_aa: CASSSTPAGVTRYEQYF
v_call: TRBV13; j_call: TRBJ2-3; cdr3_aa: CASSPHYHRGTDTQYF
v_call: TRBV6-5; j_call: TRBJ1-1; cdr3_aa: CASSYRSGSSEAFF
v_call: TRBV15; j_call: TRBJ2-1; cdr3_aa: CATSREGYGTRTSGRASSDEQFF
v_call: TRBV6-4; j_call: TRBJ1-1; cdr3_aa: CASSPSGYPRNTEAFF
v_call: TRBV7-2; j_call: TRBJ2-7; cdr3_aa: CASSLAQTGIYEQYF
v_call: TRBV9; j_call: TRBJ1-1; cdr3_aa: CASSEDRNTEAFF
v_call: TRBV20-1; j_call: TRBJ2-7; cdr3_aa: CSARRQIEQYF